This record concerns one T cell receptor (beta chain) sequence. The antigen remains unidentified. Germline CDR1 is SGHTA and CDR2 is FQGNSA. V shed 5 bases and J 5 bases; nucleotides not matched to a gene: 12. This CDR3 comprises 17 residues. The data were produced by immunoSEQ multiplex PCR, yet TCRdb's version contains in-frame clones alone and is incomplete. Among 45,000 to 50,000 clones listed, 60% to 85% were seen once. This record comes from a study of PD-1 blockade in classical Hodgkin lymphoma. Study observations and caveats: The diversity seen at baseline in complete responders resembled that of newly diagnosed patients. Nivolumab initiation under 1 year post-ASCT meant exclusion. A significant rise in TCR diversity was seen by C4D1 for CD4+ cells but not for CD8+ cells.

Brentuximab vedotin exposure varied, and every patient relapsed after autologous stem cell transplantation. The source was peripheral blood mononuclear cells (PBMCs), collected before the second cycle of nivolumab. This TCR came from a human donor with classical Hodgkin lymphoma. The chain combines TRBV7-2 with TRBJ2-1, with 10 bases that match TRBD1. The CDR3 spells CASSIMMTGGANNEQFF. CDR3 sequence (DNA): TGTGCCAGCAGCATAATGATGACAGGGGGCGCTAACAATGAGCAGTTCTTC.